The text below deals with one T cell receptor (beta chain). Its antigen is currently unknown. With V trimmed by 2 bases and J by 3 bases, 9 bases remained unmatched. From germline, CDR1 is MNHNS and CDR2 SASEGT. This CDR3 is 16 amino acids long. The data derive from a study of graft-versus-host responses after intestinal transplantation. Profiled with immunoSEQ multiplex PCR; TCRdb holds only in-frame clones, not every one. The repertoire holds tens of thousands of clones, with roughly 84% as singletons. J is TRBJ1-1 and V is TRBV6-1; 7 positions agree with TRBD1. The clonotype was recovered from a human donor who was the organ donor for an intestinal transplant. Sequences were derived from unstimulated CD4+ T cells sorted from spleen or lymph node cells, sampled before transplant. CDR3 region: CASSESLTGSDTEAFF. CDR3 coding DNA: TGTGCCAGCAGTGAAAGCCTGACAGGGTCGGACACTGAAGCTTTCTTT.